This TCR beta chain was sequenced during a study of cytomegalovirus exposure and HLA in healthy donors. Findings and limits, study-wide: In a later analysis, TCR beta V- and J-gene trimming showed a link to a missense DCLRE1C variant.

The study ran its PCR with 60 Vbeta and 13 Jbeta primers. Generated by immunoSEQ multiplex PCR, the TCRdb table keeps only in-frame clones and is missing some. This repertoire shows approximately 110,000 clones, roughly 74% found once; its top ten account for around 4.2%. Germline V gives CDR1 SGHVS, CDR2 FQNEAQ. This CDR3 contains 12 residues. The ends were cut back, 6 bases at V and 5 bases at J, with 11 bases in the middle. This clone was seen just once. Its antigen is unidentified. The gene calls are TRBV7-8 and TRBJ2-7; D possibly corresponds to TRBD1 (5 bases). The TCR originated in a woman in her forties or fifties in good health and CMV-seropositive. Sequencing was carried out using PBMCs. CDR3 protein: CASSRPGNEQYF. CDR3 coding DNA: TGTGCCAGCAGTCGGCCAGGGAACGAGCAGTACTTC.